The 22 T cell receptor beta chains presented below share a single source sample, sequenced in a study of blood T cell repertoires in COVID-19. TCRdb's copy holds only in-frame clones and misses some; the assay was immunoSEQ multiplex PCR. The sample shows 190,000 or so clones, around four fifths of them seen only once. The sequenced sample consisted of PBMCs or T cells enriched from blood (not recorded which). These receptors were taken from a man aged 35 to 55 who had recovered from COVID-19.

The rearrangement links TRBV5-1 to TRBJ2-5; perhaps TRBD2 as D (7 bases). The CDR3 covers 16 residues. Trimming shortened V by 0 bases and J by 2 bases, and 14 bases separated the two germline ends. Per the germline V gene, CDR1 is SGHRS and CDR2 is YFSETQ. CDR3 DNA sequence: TGCGCCAGCAGCTTGGAGCCGGGGGGCTCACAAGAGACCCAGTACTTC. Translating it yields CASSLEPGGSQETQYF.

J is TRBJ1-4 and V is TRBV5-5; D ambiguous. Trimming took off 2 bases at V and 8 bases at J, with 10 bases between the two ends. Germline CDR1 SGHKS, CDR2 YYEKEE (reference sequence). CDR3 size: 13 residues. The CDR3 sequence is CASSFPSGEKLFF. CDR3 DNA: TGTGCCAGCAGCTTCCCCAGCGGGGAAAAACTGTTTTTT. The full variable domain, completed using reference TRBV5-5 and TRBJ1-4, is DAGVTQSPTHLIKTRGQQVTLRCSPISGHKSVSWYQQVLGQGPQFIFQYYEKEERGRGNFPDRFSARQFPNYSSELNVNALLLGDSALYLCASSFPSGEKLFFGSGTQLSVL.

The chain joins TRBV18 to TRBJ2-3; D call uncertain. CDR1 KGHSH and CDR2 LQKENI come from the germline V gene. There are 14 residues in the CDR3. Deletions cut 2 bases from V and 2 bases from J, with 8 bases between. CDR3 DNA sequence: TGTGCCAGCTCACCAGCAGGTTACACAGATACGCAGTATTTT. It is translated as CASSPAGYTDTQYF.

The chain recombines TRBV19 with TRBJ1-2; D is perhaps TRBD1 (5 bases). There are 14 residues in the CDR3. The germline gives CDR1 LNHDA, CDR2 SQIVND (reference sequence). V lost 7 bases and J lost 5, with 17 bases in between. CDR3 nucleotide sequence: TGTGCCAGTACACCAATTACAGGTTTATATGGCTACACCTTC. It is translated as CASTPITGLYGYTF.

There are many counts of this clone. The chain uses TRBV7-9 and TRBJ1-1, with TRBD1 matching 9 bases. Germline V gene lookup returns CDR1 SEHNR and CDR2 FQNEAQ (reference sequence). The CDR3 is made up of 14 amino acids. The trim removed 0 bases at V and 13 bases at J, leaving 9 bases unmatched. CDR3: CASSLAAGQGVIFF. The CDR3 coding sequence is TGTGCCAGCAGCTTAGCAGCGGGACAGGGCGTGATTTTCTTT. The whole variable domain, filled in from reference TRBV7-9 and TRBJ1-1, reads DTGVSQNPRHKITKRGQNVTFRCDPISEHNRLYWYRQTLGQGPEFLTYFQNEAQLEKSRLLSDRFSAERPKGSFSTLEIQRTEQGDSAMYLCASSLAAGQGVIFFGQGTRLTVV.

The rearrangement joins TRBV5-4 to TRBJ1-5; tentative D call: TRBD1 (6 bases). Per the germline V gene, CDR1 is SGHNT and CDR2 is YYREEE (reference sequence). There are 14 residues in the CDR3. The V gene lost 4 bases and the J gene lost 3 bases, with 11 bases spanning the gap. Here the CDR3 reads CASSLQGYNQPQHF. CDR3 DNA sequence: TGTGCCAGCAGCCTACAGGGTTACAATCAGCCCCAGCATTTT.

V is TRBV7-9 and J is TRBJ2-1; perhaps TRBD1 as D (6 bases). Germline-derived CDR1 and CDR2 are SEHNR and FQNEAQ (reference sequence). Trimming stripped 5 bases from V and 5 bases from J, with 13 bases between. The CDR3 loop spans 14 amino acids. The CDR3: CASSETGTHNEQFF. CDR3 in DNA: TGTGCCAGCAGCGAAACCGGGACACACAATGAGCAGTTCTTC. The full variable domain, its missing parts supplied by reference TRBV7-9 and TRBJ2-1, is DTGVSQNPRHKITKRGQNVTFRCDPISEHNRLYWYRQTLGQGPEFLTYFQNEAQLEKSRLLSDRFSAERPKGSFSTLEIQRTEQGDSAMYLCASSETGTHNEQFFGPGTRLTVL.

In this sample, this clone turned up once. The rearrangement links TRBV6-5 to TRBJ1-1, with D perhaps TRBD1 (5 bases). Germline CDR1 is MNHEY and CDR2 is SVGAGI. V dropped 4 bases and J dropped 1 base, with 10 bases sitting between them. CDR3 size: 14 residues. CDR3 nucleotide sequence: TGTGCCAGCAGTTCCCCCGGGGGGAACACTGAAGCTTTCTTT. It is translated as CASSSPGGNTEAFF.

The chain recombines TRBV29-1 with TRBJ2-6; the D gene is possibly TRBD1 (5 bases). Germline CDR1 reads SQVTM; CDR2 reads ANQGSEA. This CDR3 is built from 15 residues. The V gene lost 6 bases and the J gene lost 0 bases, with 12 bases spanning the gap. The CDR3 DNA is TGCAGCGTAGGGGTCCAGGCCTCTGGGGCCAACGTCCTGACTTTC. Translated: CSVGVQASGANVLTF.

The J gene is TRBJ1-1, the V gene TRBV5-8; D possibly corresponds to TRBD1 (5 bases). Germline V lookup: CDR1 SGHTS, CDR2 YDEGEE. V gave up 4 bases and J gave up 7 bases, with 11 bases separating them. CDR3 size: 12 residues. The CDR3 reads CASSDTGGEAFF. CDR3 coding DNA: TGTGCCAGCAGCGATACAGGTGGTGAAGCTTTCTTT.

The chain joins TRBV2 to TRBJ2-1, with 15 bases matching TRBD2. Looked up from germline, CDR1 is SNHLY and CDR2 is FYNNEI. The CDR3 is 17 residues long. V trimming: 6 bases; J trimming: 4 bases; junction bases outside the gene matches: 7. The DNA for the CDR3 is TGTGCCAGCAGCGCCAACGGACTAGCGGGAGGGTACAATGAGCAGTTCTTC. Amino acid sequence: CASSANGLAGGYNEQFF.

The V gene is TRBV19, the J gene TRBJ1-2, with 7 positions matching TRBD1. V lost 5 bases to trimming and J lost 7 bases; unmatched junction nucleotides: 10. Germline CDR1 and CDR2: LNHDA and SQIVND (reference sequence). The CDR3 length is 14 residues. CDR3 sequence: CASSLWDRVTGYTF. CDR3 bases: TGTGCCAGTAGTTTGTGGGACAGAGTTACTGGCTACACCTTC.

The genes are TRBV29-1 and TRBJ1-1; weak D call: TRBD1 (6 bases). This CDR3 region has 14 residues. The germline V and J ends were trimmed by 2 bases and 3 bases, with 13 bases remaining between them. Germline loops: CDR1 SQVTM, CDR2 ANQGSEA. Here the CDR3 DNA reads TGCAGCGTTGAACAGGGGTGGGGCGACACTGAAGCTTTCTTT. This translates into CSVEQGWGDTEAFF.

The gene calls are TRBV3-1 (or the pseudogene TRBV3-2) and TRBJ1-6; perhaps TRBD1 as D (6 bases). V lost 6 bases to trimming and J lost 8 bases, with 14 bases between them. The CDR3 contains 14 residues. Germline V gives CDR1 LGHDT, CDR2 YNNKEL (reference sequence). CDR3 amino acids: CASRRQASDSPLHF. CDR3 bases: TGTGCCAGCAGGCGACAGGCTTCAGATTCACCCCTCCACTTT.

This clone was counted a single time. The V and J genes are TRBV3-1 (or the pseudogene TRBV3-2) and TRBJ1-6, with D unclear. This CDR3 is built from 17 residues. The germline V gene encodes CDR1 LGHDT and CDR2 YNNKEL (reference sequence). V was pared by 1 base and J by 2 bases, with 12 bases between. CDR3 sequence: CASSQGGQLAYNSPLHF. CDR3 DNA sequence: TGTGCCAGCAGCCAAGGAGGCCAACTAGCCTATAATTCACCCCTCCACTTT.

The chain links TRBV5-1 to TRBJ1-1, with D uncertain. CDR3 length: 13 amino acids. Trimming removed 0 bases from V and 6 bases from J, with 9 bases in between. Germline CDR1 SGHRS, CDR2 YFSETQ. The CDR3, as DNA: TGCGCCAGCAGCTTGGGTTGGAGGGCTGAAGCTTTCTTT. Amino acid sequence: CASSLGWRAEAFF.

The chain employs TRBV9 and TRBJ2-7, with TRBD2 as a possible D gene (7 bases). CDR3 length equals 18 residues. Germline assignment: CDR1 SGDLS and CDR2 YYNGEE. The germline V and J ends were trimmed by 0 bases and 4 bases, with 23 bases remaining between them. CDR3: CASSVGLGRGGELYEQYF. In nucleotides, the CDR3 is TGTGCCAGCAGCGTAGGACTTGGGAGGGGGGGAGAACTTTACGAGCAGTACTTC.

The J gene is TRBJ1-2, the V gene TRBV4-2; 11 bases are shared with TRBD1. The CDR3 has 16 residues. The germline V gene encodes CDR1 LGHNA and CDR2 YNFKEQ. V shed 3 bases and J 7 bases; nucleotides not matched to a gene: 10. In nucleotides, the CDR3 is TGTGCCAGCAGCCAGACGGACAGGGGGCCCATTAGTGGCTACACCTTC. This encodes CASSQTDRGPISGYTF.

The V and J genes are TRBV6-1 and TRBJ2-1; weak D call: TRBD1 (5 bases). Trimming cost V 4 bases and J 3 bases, with 16 bases left between them. CDR3 length: 16 residues. Germline V gene sequence: CDR1 MNHNS, CDR2 SASEGT. In DNA form, the CDR3 reads TGTGCCAGCAGTGGGGATGTTCAGGGCTACTACAATGAGCAGTTCTTC. Its translation is CASSGDVQGYYNEQFF.

The chain uses TRBV5-1 and TRBJ1-1; D remains ambiguous. CDR1 and CDR2 (germline): SGHRS, YFSETQ. V was trimmed by 3 bases and J by 1 base, leaving 10 bases between them. The CDR3 sequence is 14 residues long. DNA for the CDR3: TGCGCCAGCAGCTCTTTCGACAAGAACACTGAAGCTTTCTTT. It codes for CASSSFDKNTEAFF. The full variable domain, with the rest looked up from reference TRBV5-1 and TRBJ1-1, is KAGVTQTPRYLIKTRGQQVTLSCSPISGHRSVSWYQQTPGQGLQFLFEYFSETQRNKGNFPGRFSGRQFSNSRSEMNVSTLELGDSALYLCASSSFDKNTEAFFGQGTRLTVV.

In its sample, this clone was seen once. This rearrangement joins TRBV19 to TRBJ1-1, with 11 bases lining up with TRBD1. Germline CDR1 LNHDA, CDR2 SQIVND (reference sequence). The CDR3 has 16 residues. Trimming took 6 bases from V and 10 from J; bases not matched to a gene: 16. CDR3 coding DNA: TGTGCCAGTAGCGATTACGCCGGGACAGGGGGGAGAGGAGCTTTCTTT. Translating gives CASSDYAGTGGRGAFF.

The V call is TRBV11-2, the J call TRBJ1-6; 7 nucleotides agree with TRBD1. The V segment lost 4 bases and the J segment 13 bases; nucleotides outside the gene matches: 7. In germline, CDR1 is SGHAT, CDR2 FQNNGV. This CDR3 has 13 amino acids. The CDR3 DNA reads as TGTGCCAGCAGCTCTGACAGGGTTTCGCCCCTCCACTTT. Protein: CASSSDRVSPLHF.